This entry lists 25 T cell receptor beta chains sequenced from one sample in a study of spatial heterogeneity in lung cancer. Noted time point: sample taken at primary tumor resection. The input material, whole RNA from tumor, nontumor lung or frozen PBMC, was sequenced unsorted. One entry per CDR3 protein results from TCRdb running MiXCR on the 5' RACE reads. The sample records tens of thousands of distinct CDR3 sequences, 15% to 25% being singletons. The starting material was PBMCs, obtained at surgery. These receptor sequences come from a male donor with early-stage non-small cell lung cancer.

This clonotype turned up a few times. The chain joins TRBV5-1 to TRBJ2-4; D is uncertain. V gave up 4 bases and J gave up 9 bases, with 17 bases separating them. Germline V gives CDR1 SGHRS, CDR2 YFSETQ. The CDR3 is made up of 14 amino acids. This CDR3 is CASSPTVGESIQYF. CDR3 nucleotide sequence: TGCGCCAGCAGCCCCACCGTTGGTGAAAGCATTCAGTACTTC.

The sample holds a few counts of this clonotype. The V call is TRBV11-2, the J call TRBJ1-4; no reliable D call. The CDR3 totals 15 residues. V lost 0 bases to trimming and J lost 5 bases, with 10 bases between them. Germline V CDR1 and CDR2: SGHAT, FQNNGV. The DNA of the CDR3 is TGTGCCAGCAGCTTAGAATGGGCAGTGAATGAAAAACTGTTTTTT. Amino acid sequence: CASSLEWAVNEKLFF.

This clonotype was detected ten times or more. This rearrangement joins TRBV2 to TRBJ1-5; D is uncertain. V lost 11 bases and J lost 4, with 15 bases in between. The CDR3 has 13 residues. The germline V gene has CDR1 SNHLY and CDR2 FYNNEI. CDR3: CASSIRQNQPQHF. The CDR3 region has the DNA TGTGCCTCAAGCATACGGCAGAATCAGCCCCAGCATTTT. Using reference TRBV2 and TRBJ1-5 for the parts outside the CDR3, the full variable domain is EPEVTQTPSHQVTQMGQEVILRCVPISNHLYFYWYRQILGQKVEFLVSFYNNEISEKSEIFDDQFSVERPDGSNFTLKIRSTKLEDSAMYFCASSIRQNQPQHFGDGTRLSIL.

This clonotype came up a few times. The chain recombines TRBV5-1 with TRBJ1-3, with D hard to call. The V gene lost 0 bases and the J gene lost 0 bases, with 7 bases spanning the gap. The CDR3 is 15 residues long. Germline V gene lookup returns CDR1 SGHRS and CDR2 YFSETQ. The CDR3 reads CASSLAGTSGNTIYF. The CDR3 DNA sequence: TGCGCCAGCAGCTTGGCGGGAACCTCTGGAAACACCATATATTTT. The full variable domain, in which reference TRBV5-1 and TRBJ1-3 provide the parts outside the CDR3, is KAGVTQTPRYLIKTRGQQVTLSCSPISGHRSVSWYQQTPGQGLQFLFEYFSETQRNKGNFPGRFSGRQFSNSRSEMNVSTLELGDSALYLCASSLAGTSGNTIYFGEGSWLTVV.

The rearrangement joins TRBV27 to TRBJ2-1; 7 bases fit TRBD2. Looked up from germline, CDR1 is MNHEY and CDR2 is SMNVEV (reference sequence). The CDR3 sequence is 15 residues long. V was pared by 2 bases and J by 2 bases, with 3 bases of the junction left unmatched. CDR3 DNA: TGTGCCAGCAGTTTAGCGGGAGACGCCTACAATGAGCAGTTCTTC. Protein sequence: CASSLAGDAYNEQFF.

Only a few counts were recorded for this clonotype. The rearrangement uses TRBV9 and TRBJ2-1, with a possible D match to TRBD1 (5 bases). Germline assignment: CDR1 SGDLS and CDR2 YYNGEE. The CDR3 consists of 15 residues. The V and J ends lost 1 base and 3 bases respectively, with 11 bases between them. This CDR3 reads CASSVRPGNYNEQFF. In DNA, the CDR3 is TGTGCCAGCAGCGTAAGACCAGGGAACTACAATGAGCAGTTCTTC.

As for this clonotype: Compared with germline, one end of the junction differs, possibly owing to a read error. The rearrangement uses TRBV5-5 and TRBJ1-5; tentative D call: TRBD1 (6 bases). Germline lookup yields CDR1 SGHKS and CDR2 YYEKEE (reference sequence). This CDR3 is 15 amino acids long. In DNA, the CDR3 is TGTGCCAGCAGCTTGGCGGACAGCCAAAATCAGCCCCCGCATTTT. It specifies CASSLADSQNQPPHF.

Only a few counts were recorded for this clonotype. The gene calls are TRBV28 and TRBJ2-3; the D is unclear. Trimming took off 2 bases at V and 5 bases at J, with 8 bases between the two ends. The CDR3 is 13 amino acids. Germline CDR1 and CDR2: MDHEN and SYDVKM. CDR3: CASSLNTRDTQYF. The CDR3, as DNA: TGTGCCAGCAGTTTAAACACACGAGATACGCAGTATTTT.

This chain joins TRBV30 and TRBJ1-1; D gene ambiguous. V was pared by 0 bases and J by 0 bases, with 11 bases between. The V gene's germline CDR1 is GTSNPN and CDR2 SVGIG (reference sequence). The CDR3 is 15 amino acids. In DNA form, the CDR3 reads TGTGCCTGGAGTGTACACGGAACCATGAACACTGAAGCTTTCTTT. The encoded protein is CAWSVHGTMNTEAFF.

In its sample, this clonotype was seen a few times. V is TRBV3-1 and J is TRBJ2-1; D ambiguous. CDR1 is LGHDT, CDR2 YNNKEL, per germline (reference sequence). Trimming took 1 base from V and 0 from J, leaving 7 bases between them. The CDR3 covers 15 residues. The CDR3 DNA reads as TGTGCCAGCAGCCAAGTACCCGGCTCCTACAATGAGCAGTTCTTC. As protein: CASSQVPGSYNEQFF.

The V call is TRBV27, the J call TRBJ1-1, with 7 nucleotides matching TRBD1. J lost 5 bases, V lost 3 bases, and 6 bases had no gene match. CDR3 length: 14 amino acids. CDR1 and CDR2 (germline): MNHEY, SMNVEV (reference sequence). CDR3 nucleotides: TGTGCCAGCAGTTTTGGCGCAGGGGGGACTGAAGCTTTCTTT. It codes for CASSFGAGGTEAFF.

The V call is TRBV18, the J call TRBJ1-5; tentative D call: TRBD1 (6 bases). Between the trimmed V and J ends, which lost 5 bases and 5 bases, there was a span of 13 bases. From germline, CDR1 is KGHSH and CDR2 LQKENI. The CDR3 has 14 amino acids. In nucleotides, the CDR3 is TGTGCCAGCTCATGGGGGACACAGGATCAGCCCCAGCATTTT. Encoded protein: CASSWGTQDQPQHF.

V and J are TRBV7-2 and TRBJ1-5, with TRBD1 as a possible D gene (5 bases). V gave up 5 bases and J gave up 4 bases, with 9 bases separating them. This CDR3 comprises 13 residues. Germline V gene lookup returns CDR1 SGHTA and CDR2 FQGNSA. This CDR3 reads CASSLRQNQPQHF. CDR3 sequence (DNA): TGTGCCAGCAGCCTCCGACAGAATCAGCCCCAGCATTTT.

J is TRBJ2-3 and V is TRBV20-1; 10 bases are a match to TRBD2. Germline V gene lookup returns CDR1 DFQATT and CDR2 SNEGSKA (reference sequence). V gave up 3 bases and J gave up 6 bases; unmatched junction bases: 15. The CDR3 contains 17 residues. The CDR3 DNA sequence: TGCAGTGCTAGCCCCTTACTGCTAGCGGGAGAATCGGATACGCAGTATTTT. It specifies CSASPLLLAGESDTQYF.

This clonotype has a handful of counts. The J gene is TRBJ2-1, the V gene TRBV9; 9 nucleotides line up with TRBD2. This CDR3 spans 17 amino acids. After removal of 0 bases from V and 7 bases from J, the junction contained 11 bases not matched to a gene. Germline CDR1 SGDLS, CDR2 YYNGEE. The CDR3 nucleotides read TGTGCCAGCAGCGTAGTTCGAGCGGGGGGATCGAGGAATGAGCAGTTCTTC. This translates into CASSVVRAGGSRNEQFF. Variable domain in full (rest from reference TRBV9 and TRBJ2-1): DSGVTQTPKHLITATGQRVTLRCSPRSGDLSVYWYQQSLDQGLQFLIQYYNGEERAKGNILERFSAQQFPDLHSELNLSSLELGDSALYFCASSVVRAGGSRNEQFFGPGTRLTVL.

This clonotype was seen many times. The CDR3 DNA reads as TGTGCCAGCAGCTTGTGGGCCTCAGGGACAGATACGCAGTATTTT. It specifies CASSLWASGTDTQYF. This chain links TRBV7-3 with TRBJ2-3; D possibly corresponds to TRBD1 (5 bases). V was clipped by 3 bases and J by 3 bases, with 13 bases between them. The CDR3 is made up of 15 amino acids. Germline V gene sequence: CDR1 SGHTA, CDR2 FQGTGA.

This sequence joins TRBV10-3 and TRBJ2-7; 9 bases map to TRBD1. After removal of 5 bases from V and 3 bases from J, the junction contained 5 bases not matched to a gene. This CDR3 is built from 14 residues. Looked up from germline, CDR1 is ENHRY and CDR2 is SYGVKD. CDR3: CAISSGTGFYEQYF. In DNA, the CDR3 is TGTGCCATCAGTTCCGGGACAGGGTTCTACGAGCAGTACTTC.

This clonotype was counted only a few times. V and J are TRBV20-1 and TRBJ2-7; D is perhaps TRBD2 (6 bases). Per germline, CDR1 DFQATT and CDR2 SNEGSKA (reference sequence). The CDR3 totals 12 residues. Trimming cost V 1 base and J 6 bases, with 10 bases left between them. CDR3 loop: CSARVLAGEQYF. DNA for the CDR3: TGCAGTGCTAGAGTACTAGCTGGCGAGCAGTACTTC.

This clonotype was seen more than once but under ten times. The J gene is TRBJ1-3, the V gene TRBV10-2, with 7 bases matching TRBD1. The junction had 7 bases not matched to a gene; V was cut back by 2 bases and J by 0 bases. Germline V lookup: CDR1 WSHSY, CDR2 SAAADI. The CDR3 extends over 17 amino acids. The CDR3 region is CASSEVVGGSSGNTIYF. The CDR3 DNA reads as TGCGCCAGCAGTGAGGTAGTAGGGGGCAGCTCTGGAAACACCATATATTTT.

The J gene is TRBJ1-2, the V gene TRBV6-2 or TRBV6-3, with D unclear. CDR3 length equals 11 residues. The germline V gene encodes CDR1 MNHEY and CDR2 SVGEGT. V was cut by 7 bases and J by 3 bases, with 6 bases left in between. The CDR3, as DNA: TGTGCCAGCAACGACTACTATGGCTACACCTTC. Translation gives CASNDYYGYTF.

In nucleotides, the CDR3 is TGTGCCAGCAGCTTACTCGGACCACCAAAAAAATATTTT. It encodes CASSLLGPPKKYF. The rearrangement uses TRBV7-9 and TRBJ2-3, with D unclear. Looked up from germline, CDR1 is SEHNR and CDR2 is FQNEAQ (reference sequence). The CDR3 consists of 13 residues. Trimming removed 2 bases from V and 15 bases from J, with 18 bases in between.

The CDR3 nucleotides are TGCAGTGCTCAAATCGGGGAAGGCTACACCTTC. As protein: CSAQIGEGYTF. The chain combines TRBV20-1 with TRBJ1-2; the D is unclear. This CDR3 is built from 11 residues. V gave up 5 bases and J gave up 8 bases, with 12 bases separating them. CDR1 DFQATT and CDR2 SNEGSKA come from the germline V gene (reference sequence).

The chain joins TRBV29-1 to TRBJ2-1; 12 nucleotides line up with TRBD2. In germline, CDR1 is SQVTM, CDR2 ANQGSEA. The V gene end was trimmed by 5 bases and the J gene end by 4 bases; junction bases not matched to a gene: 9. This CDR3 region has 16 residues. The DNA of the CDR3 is TGCAGCGTTCATGGACTAGCGGGACTTCTTTACAATGAGCAGTTCTTC. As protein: CSVHGLAGLLYNEQFF.

CDR3 loop: CASSATSGGLNTGELFF. As DNA, the CDR3 is TGTGCCAGCAGCGCGACTAGCGGGGGATTGAACACCGGGGAGCTGTTTTTT. This rearrangement joins TRBV9 to TRBJ2-2; 12 bases are a match to TRBD2. The germline gives CDR1 SGDLS, CDR2 YYNGEE. V was pared by 3 bases and J by 1 base, with 4 bases of the junction left unmatched. The CDR3 loop spans 17 amino acids. The full variable domain, rest sourced from reference TRBV9 and TRBJ2-2, is DSGVTQTPKHLITATGQRVTLRCSPRSGDLSVYWYQQSLDQGLQFLIQYYNGEERAKGNILERFSAQQFPDLHSELNLSSLELGDSALYFCASSATSGGLNTGELFFGEGSRLTVL.

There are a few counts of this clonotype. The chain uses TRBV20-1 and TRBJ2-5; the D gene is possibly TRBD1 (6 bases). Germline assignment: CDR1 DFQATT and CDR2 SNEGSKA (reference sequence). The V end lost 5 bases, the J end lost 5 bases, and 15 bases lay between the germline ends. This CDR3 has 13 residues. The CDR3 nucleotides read TGCAGTGCTGGACCGGGACACCGGGAGACCCAGTACTTC. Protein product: CSAGPGHRETQYF.